The present entry profiles one T cell receptor beta chain with its context. What this receptor recognizes is not known. Base qualities are missing; no much larger clone stands one base away. The sample originates from a study of shared clonotypes between healthy human individuals (TCRdb year 2020). About the full investigation: A couple of women and a few men aged 18 to 49 years were included in the cohort. For each donor, CD4 naive and CD4 memory were each given three plates, CD8 naive was given two plates, and CD8 memory was given one plate. Blood TCR repertoires of a handful of healthy adults were deeply sequenced to estimate repertoire size and the extent of clonotype sharing between individuals. To increase sequencing depth and limit assay-specific biases, TCR repertoire library preparation and sequencing were carried out by different laboratories using diverse techniques. Per donor, leukapheresis produced somewhere between about 0.9 and 9 billion PBMCs. General conclusions and limits of the study: Naive subsets generally had larger estimated clonotype richness than memory subsets did. When several donors were compared, the shared fraction of clonotypes was roughly 5% for naive CD4, more than 3% for naive CD8, about 2.4% for memory CD4, and around 0.37% for memory CD8. Pairwise subsampling indicated that sequencing depth was expected to affect the degree of clonotype sharing among donors. Because the study included a small number of donors, the genetic and exposure-history diversity represented was limited. Higher generation probabilities were observed for clonotypes shared by all four sorted-subset donors than for non-shared clonotypes. Even with the large sequencing depth, rarefaction of the sorted-subset datasets indicated that sequencing was incomplete. Only blood was sampled, and tissue TCR repertoires likely differ from those in blood.

TCR CDR3 regions were amplified from genomic DNA by multiplex PCR using the deep immunoSEQ assay. Extracted genomic DNA from each cell subset was spread evenly across all wells of several immunoSEQ 96-well plates, with each plate serving as a replicate. Each replicate PCR for sorted subsets received roughly 200 ng genomic DNA, equal to about 30,000 T cell genomes. Purified libraries were measured with a Qubit 3.0 fluorometer, size-checked on a Bioanalyzer 2100, and measured again with the KAPA Library Quantification kit. A separate single-read 150-cycle Illumina NextSeq 550 flow cell was used to sequence each immunoSEQ 96-well plate. In the authors' own workflow: Because the immunoSEQ output held only junctional sequences and lacked quality scores, the filtering could not match the filtering applied to full-length reads. To assign V/J genes and CDR3, sequences were annotated using PyIR, a Python wrapper for IgBLAST v1.9, with IMGT germline references. Reads were filtered out if the reads had weak V/J assignments (E-value above 1e-6), no CDR3, stop codons, out-of-frame junctions, or ambiguous translated residues. A V3J clonotype was defined by an identical inferred V gene, J gene, and CDR3 amino acid sequence. Percentage overlap between repertoires was calculated by dividing the number of shared unique clonotypes by the size of the smaller repertoire. RTK rarefaction, the Chao1 estimator, and Recon v2.1 estimates of unobserved clonotypes were used to assess repertoire richness. OLGA was used to compute generation probabilities for all TCRbeta clonotypes that the gDNA method yielded from a few donors. Sourced from immuneACCESS, this table was stored by TCRdb with only in-frame sequences that have V and J called. A share of the clones is absent; for the studies checked, an unresolved V gene accounts for under half, and the remainder has no known explanation. That table is the source of V, J and clone size, and D and trimming were worked out from the DNA. The sample includes 1.5 million to 2.5 million clones, with approximately 95% observed a single time. The ten largest clones take up more than 0.9% of the sample.

CD8 naive samples were obtained by positive selection for CCR7 among CD45RO-negative cells, yielding a CD45RA+CCR7+ population from which TemRA cells were excluded. The donors were healthy, HIV-negative adults with no recently reported acute infections or vaccinations. Every donor was a Caucasian adult living in Nashville, Tennessee, USA. After blood collection by leukapheresis, PBMCs were isolated using Ficoll-Histopaque density gradient centrifugation and then cryopreserved in the vapor phase of liquid nitrogen. Analytical flow cytometry was used to check the purity and quantity of every magnetically sorted T cell population. Genomic DNA was isolated from every sorted fraction and measured by UV absorbance on a Nanodrop 2000c. Based on the germline V gene (reference sequence), the CDR1 and CDR2 sequences are PRHDT and FYEKMQ. Inclusive of the bounding cysteine and phenylalanine, the CDR3 is 16 residues long. Only the CDR3 portion is preserved as DNA: 48 bases, with reading frame beginning at the first base. Cut back by 4 bases and 3 bases, the V and J ends lie 15 bases apart.

This TCR was sampled from a man aged 18 to 29 in good health. Sample: naive CD8+ T cells sorted from blood. The meaning of the sample's cell subset or site label: CD45RA+CCR7+. The chain is made from TRBV13 and TRBJ2-2; the D gene is possibly TRBD1 or TRBD2, with 6 bases matching each. This receptor carries the CDR3 CASSSPGGADTGELFF. The DNA sequence reads TGTGCCAGCAGCTCCCCCGGGGGCGCGGACACCGGGGAGCTGTTTTTT.